The text below deals with one TCR beta chain. Its antigen is not known. This sample stems from a study of T cells after yellow fever vaccination. Study-wide results and limits: Contaminants from the bulk population, in the form of abundant clonotypes, could be found in FACS-sorted repertoires. Though it reached lower strength, the secondary response hit its peak faster, day 5 versus 15. Among all clonotypes, a small share was observed in both CD4 and CD8 compartments.

This CDR3 contains 16 residues. In germline, CDR1 is KGHSH, CDR2 LQKENI. The V end was cut by 1 base, the J end by 0 bases, with 13 bases between. Template-switching 5'RACE yielded the TCR cDNA; a universal primer site and UMIs were added in the process. A single record per CDR3 protein comes from TCRdb applying MiXCR to the 5' RACE reads. The data show 200,000 to 250,000 distinct CDR3 sequences, 2.5% to 3.5% seen once. The chain recombines TRBV18 with TRBJ2-7; D is perhaps TRBD2 (6 bases). The sample was CD4+ T cells sorted from PBMCs, taken 10 days after the yellow fever booster vaccination. The TCR originated in a man aged 18 to 29 who received the YFV17D yellow fever vaccine. The CDR3 loop reads CASSPLTGDLSYEQYF. The CDR3 bases are TGTGCCAGCTCACCACTGACGGGGGACCTCTCCTACGAGCAGTACTTC.